The rows below give T cell receptor beta chains drawn from one sample of a study of memory CD4+ T cells and cytomegalovirus serostatus. The method was immunoSEQ multiplex PCR; TCRdb's version includes in-frame clones alone and lacks a portion of them. Of over 65,000 clones in the sample, 60% to 85% were seen once. Sequencing was carried out using memory CD4+ T cells from blood. Receptors originate from an adult in good health and CMV-seropositive. The CDR3 runs from the conserved cysteine through the conserved F or W. The D gene is left open where the match is weak. Where a row states a size, it is once, few, many or the class of an expanded clone; other rows omit it.

NA | TRBJ1-5 | TRBV19 | NA | TGTGCCAGTGGTCTAGGGCAGGGGCAAAATAGCAATCAGCCCCAGCATTTT | CASGLGQGQNSNQPQHF
NA | TRBJ1-4 | TRBV6-6 | NA | TGTGCCAGCAGTTACGGGGATACTAATGAAAAACTGTTTTTT | CASSYGDTNEKLFF
NA | TRBJ1-4 | TRBV5-6 | TRBD1 | TGTGCCAGCAGACTACAGGGGGCGTATGAAAAACTGTTTTTT | CASRLQGAYEKLFF
NA | TRBJ2-7 | TRBV6-5 | NA | TGTGCCAGCAGTTACTCATCCAGAAGGGTCTACGAGCAGTACTTC | CASSYSSRRVYEQYF
NA | TRBJ2-7 | TRBV6-1 | NA | TGTGCCAGCAGCGTGGACAGTCGCTACGAGCAGTACTTC | CASSVDSRYEQYF
NA | TRBJ1-6 | TRBV5-1 | NA | TGCGCCAGCAGCTTGGGCAGTAATTCACCCCTCCACTTT | CASSLGSNSPLHF
few | TRBJ1-4 | TRBV5-1 | NA | TGCGCCAGTTCACAGGGTAATGAAAAACTGTTTTTT | CASSQGNEKLFF
NA | TRBJ2-7 | TRBV5-1 | TRBD2 | TGCGCCAGCAGCGTACAGACTAGCGGCACCTACGAGCAGTACTTC | CASSVQTSGTYEQYF
NA | TRBJ2-7 | TRBV28 | NA | TGTGCCAGCAGCGAAGCCGACCGACTCTACGAGCAGTACTTC | CASSEADRLYEQYF
NA | TRBJ1-2 | TRBV4-2 | TRBD1 | TGTGCCAGCAGCCCGGGACAGGGATCGTATGGCTACACCTTC | CASSPGQGSYGYTF
NA | TRBJ1-6 | TRBV6-5 | NA | TGTGCCAGCAGTTACCTACAAATCTATAATTCACCCCTCCACTTT | CASSYLQIYNSPLHF
NA | TRBJ1-5 | TRBV23-1 | NA | TGCGCCAGCAGTCAAGAGGCCAGACCCAATCAGCCCCAGCATTTT | CASSQEARPNQPQHF
once | TRBJ1-3 | TRBV11-2 | NA | TGTGCCAGCAGCTTAGATCTATTAGGAAACACCATATATTTT | CASSLDLLGNTIYF
NA | TRBJ2-1 | TRBV9 | TRBD2 | TGTGCCAGCAGCGGTACCGGGACTAGCGGATTCAATGAGCAGTTCTTC | CASSGTGTSGFNEQFF
NA | TRBJ2-1 | TRBV4-1 | TRBD2 | TGCGCCAGCAGCGGTAGCGGGAGAGACTACAATGAGCAGTTCTTC | CASSGSGRDYNEQFF
NA | TRBJ1-5 | TRBV5-3 | NA | TGTGCCAGAAGCGAAGAAAATCAGCCCCAGCATTTT | CARSEENQPQHF
few | TRBJ2-3 | TRBV7-6 | TRBD2 | TGTGCCAGCAAAGGTGGCGGGAGATTCTCAGATACGCAGTATTTT | CASKGGGRFSDTQYF